This T cell receptor beta chain is drawn from a study of Ad26.COV2.S vaccination and SARS-CoV-2 variants (TCRdb year 2021). In the study overall: Vaccine-arm donors came from COV1001, a multicentre, randomized, double-blind, placebo-controlled phase I-IIa trial of Ad26.COV2.S in healthy adults. Dosing of Ad26.COV2.S was intramuscular, at either 5x10^10 or 1x10^11 viral particles, delivered as one shot or as two shots spaced 56 days apart. TCRbeta repertoire sequencing was used to assess the specificity and breadth of SARS-CoV-2-reactive T cell receptors after Ad26.COV2.S vaccination. A total of around 32 samples were included in the TCR-sequenced set, comprising around 19 Ad26.COV2.S vaccine recipients, 5 placebo recipients and 8 SARS-CoV-2 convalescent individuals. Trial participants were randomized into five groups of five, in which low-dose or high-dose Ad26.COV2.S was given once or twice, or placebo was given on both occasions. Investigators remained blinded to trial group allocation during experiments and outcome assessment.

Comment on this clone: Its binding antigen is unknown. Base-call qualities are not available, and no considerably larger clone is one nucleotide away.

The immunoSEQ Assay was the method used to sequence TCRbeta CDR3 regions. After extraction, genomic DNA underwent amplification by bias-controlled multiplex PCR, followed by high-throughput sequencing. As for the original processing: To quantify the absolute abundance of every unique TCRbeta CDR3 region, sequences were collapsed and filtered. Usable DNA was measured by amplifying reference genes present in all nucleated cells, and TCRbeta template counts were normalized to that usable DNA to estimate T cell fraction. Repertoire TCRs were annotated as SARS-CoV-2-specific by exact matching of V gene, CDR3 amino acid sequence and J gene to a known reactive TCR set. The reference SARS-CoV-2 TCR set was obtained from MIRA and was filtered for enrichment in COVID-19-positive ImmuneCODE repertoires, whereby public or cross-reactive TCRs were removed. Drawing on the MIRA antigens, annotated TCRs were analysed further at the level of specific ORF or position within ORF. Breadth was defined as annotated unique rearrangements over total unique productive rearrangements; depth was the summed frequency of those rearrangements. Two-sided Wilcoxon rank-sum tests were applied when comparing TCR breadth between groups. Not all clones reach the TCRdb copy of this immuneACCESS table, which keeps in-frame sequences only. Checked studies attribute under half of the gap to unresolved V genes and leave the rest unexplained. V and J calls and clone size are those listed in that table; D and trimming were worked out from the DNA. Here the sample has approximately 500,000 clones; approximately 88% occur a single time. The ten largest clones add up to 9.5% to 15% of the sample.

Interpreted using the paper, the treatment or condition label stands for: around 19 received Ad26.COV2.S at low or high dose, single or two shots; a few received placebo; per-sample allocation not given. Repertoires of vaccine and placebo recipients were sequenced from samples collected on day 63 after the first injection. Between 29 July and 7 August 2020, Cohort 1b enrolled approximately 26 adults aged 18-55 years at one site in Boston, USA. Ad26.COV2.S was a replication-incompetent adenovirus type 26 vector expressing a prefusion-stabilized SARS-CoV-2 spike protein from the original Wuhan strain. What the study reported, not specific to this receptor: The authors noted that the TCR breadth and depth analyses may have underestimated total T cell responses. Comparing responses between vaccine doses or regimens was not something the study was powered to do. Spike-specific TCR breadth was higher in Ad26.COV2.S recipients than in placebo recipients (P = 0.0014). Comparable non-spike TCR breadth was observed between vaccine and placebo recipients, consistent with only spike being contained in the vaccine. Substantial breadth of spike-specific CD8+ and CD4+ T cell responses was reported after vaccination.

There are 14 amino acids in the CDR3, from cysteine to phenylalanine inclusive. Just CDR3 DNA is preserved here, 42 bases in frame from base 1. Looking up the germline V gene (reference sequence) yields CDR1 LNHDA and CDR2 SQIVND. The trim is 5 bases for V and 5 bases for J, with a gap of 15 bases between the germline ends. The source was peripheral blood, collected in a trial of Ad26.COV2.S vaccine versus placebo. The TCR originated in a person aged 18-60 years who received the Ad26.COV2.S COVID-19 vaccine or a placebo. The chain links TRBV19 with TRBJ2-5; a weak D assignment points to TRBD1 (6 bases agree). The CDR3 is CASSFRGGDETQYF. The DNA sequence follows: TGTGCCAGTAGTTTCAGGGGTGGGGATGAGACCCAGTACTTC.